This is a list of T cell receptor beta chains from one sample in a study of blood T cell repertoires in COVID-19. Profiling relied on immunoSEQ multiplex PCR, and the TCRdb table lists in-frame clones only, not all of them. This table has more than 150,000 clones, about 83% appearing once. The sequenced sample was peripheral blood. The receptors were sampled from a woman in her 70s with COVID-19, enrolled during active disease. CDR3s include the opening cysteine and the closing phenylalanine or tryptophan. Only some rows state a clone size, as once, few, many or a class for expanded clones.

size | J | V | CDR3
- | TRBJ1-2 | TRBV4-2 | CASSQVEGIYGYTF
- | TRBJ2-2 | TRBV11-2 | CASRRLRTGELFF
- | TRBJ2-1 | TRBV23-1 | CASSRRVAEPYNEQFF
- | TRBJ2-1 | TRBV10-3 | CAIRSPSGSYNEQFF
- | TRBJ2-2 | TRBV3-1/TRBV3-2 | CASSPTGHTGELFF
- | TRBJ2-7 | TRBV7-9 | CASSLGLAGYEQYF
- | TRBJ2-5 | TRBV6-1 | CASSDGSGQRRTQYF
- | TRBJ1-5 | TRBV10-3 | CAISGTPEESQHF
- | TRBJ2-5 | TRBV9 | CASSTGQDPETQYF
- | TRBJ1-2 | TRBV19 | CASSNQPGTGAYGYTF
- | TRBJ2-1 | TRBV29-1 | CSVGVSARDNEQFF
- | TRBJ2-5 | TRBV3-1/TRBV3-2 | CASSQGGGETQYF
once | TRBJ1-6 | TRBV5-5 | CASRPPGTEYSPLHF
- | TRBJ1-1 | TRBV30 | CAWSFPDRQTNTEAFF
- | TRBJ1-6 | TRBV7-6 | CASSLVIPNTGLPGYRNSPLHF
- | TRBJ2-1 | TRBV12-3/TRBV12-4 | CASSLARGNEQFF
- | TRBJ2-1 | TRBV29-1 | CSVASDDYNEQFF
- | TRBJ1-1 | TRBV3-1/TRBV3-2 | CASSQDSVSSEAFF
- | TRBJ2-7 | TRBV28 | CASSLGIYRSYEQYF
- | TRBJ2-1 | TRBV6-4 | CASSVTGMDIGNEQFF
few | TRBJ1-1 | TRBV2 | CASHGDRNTEAFF
- | TRBJ1-1 | TRBV27 | CASSGQGETEAFF
- | TRBJ1-1 | TRBV28 | CASRYRGQNTEAFF
- | TRBJ1-2 | TRBV5-1 | CASSLLGQANYGYTF
once | TRBJ2-7 | TRBV5-4 | CASSLTGSNQYEQYF
- | TRBJ2-7 | TRBV7-9 | CASSLGGGYEQYF
- | TRBJ2-3 | TRBV7-3 | CASSRRTGDTDTQYF
- | TRBJ1-4 | TRBV6-1 | CASSEPRVQYTEKLFF
few | TRBJ2-3 | TRBV5-1 | CASSLGGTGGTDTQYF